Listed here are 4 T cell receptor beta chains from one sample, sequenced in a study of T cells after yellow fever vaccination. TCRdb re-derived calls from the 5' RACE reads in MiXCR, one entry per CDR3 protein. The profile covers approximately 610,000 distinct CDR3 sequences, with 17% appearing a single time and approximately 15% taken by the ten largest. Material: PBMCs, obtained 5 days after the first yellow fever vaccination. These receptors originate from a man aged 18 to 30 who received the YFV17D yellow fever vaccine.

In its sample, this clonotype was seen a few times. This sequence joins TRBV7-2 and TRBJ2-3, with D tentatively TRBD1 (5 bases). V was trimmed by 5 bases and J by 2 bases, leaving 11 bases between them. Germline CDR1 reads SGHTA; CDR2 reads FQGNSA. The CDR3 length is 14 residues. In DNA, the CDR3 is TGTGCCAGCAGCGGAGACAGTCACACAGATACGCAGTATTTT. Its translation is CASSGDSHTDTQYF.

This clonotype appeared a few times. J is TRBJ1-4 and V is TRBV9, with D perhaps TRBD1 (6 bases). Per the germline V gene, CDR1 is SGDLS and CDR2 is YYNGEE. V lost 3 bases, J lost 8 bases, and 14 bases lay in between. The CDR3 is made up of 14 amino acids. This CDR3 is CASSDGGAQEKLFF. Written as DNA, the CDR3 is TGTGCCAGCAGCGACGGGGGGGCCCAGGAAAAACTGTTTTTT.

The CDR3 region has the DNA TGTGCCAGCAGCCAAGATGTTCGAGGATGGGGTCGAGGCTACACCTTC. Translating it yields CASSQDVRGWGRGYTF. V usage is TRBV14 and J usage is TRBJ1-2; no clear D gene. This CDR3 is built from 16 residues. In germline, CDR1 is SGHDN, CDR2 FVKESK. Trimming stripped 0 bases from V and 8 bases from J, with 19 bases between.

This clonotype was recorded at least ten times. The genes are TRBV7-9 and TRBJ2-3; no firm D call. Germline V CDR1 and CDR2: SEHNR, FQNEAQ (reference sequence). The length of the CDR3 is 17 residues. V was pared by 5 bases and J by 2 bases, with 20 bases between. CDR3: CASSRSTPPTITDTQYF. The DNA for the CDR3 is TGTGCCAGCAGCCGATCGACACCACCCACTATCACAGATACGCAGTATTTT.